Sequencing of this TCR beta chain was carried out in a study of cytomegalovirus exposure and HLA in healthy donors. Across the study: Of all 400 or so donors who were genotyped, about 84% belonged to the Caucasian-associated ancestry cluster.

Germline loops: CDR1 SGHTS, CDR2 YDEGEE. V dropped 2 bases and J dropped 3 bases, with 17 bases sitting between them. CDR3 size: 16 residues. General observations from the study: In presence/absence analyses, roughly uniform sequencing depth across donors was assumed.

The study ran its PCR with 60 Vbeta and 13 Jbeta primers. Produced via immunoSEQ multiplex PCR; TCRdb's table is partial and in-frame only. The repertoire consists of some 130,000 clones, with roughly four fifths occurring once and the leading ten covering about 1.8%. Comment on this clone: No antigen is known for it.

The TCR comes from a woman aged 50 to 60 in good health and CMV-seronegative. V gene TRBV5-8 combines with J gene TRBJ1-1; tentatively, D is TRBD1 (5 bases). The sequenced sample was PBMCs. In DNA, the CDR3 is TGTGCCAGCAGCTTTTACAGGCTGGGCCCCGACACTGAAGCTTTCTTT. Its translation: CASSFYRLGPDTEAFF.